Each of the 7 T cell receptor beta chains below was sequenced from the same sample in a study of regulatory T cells in long-lasting Graves disease. Time point of the sample: newly diagnosed GD, antithyroid drugs for less than 3 months. Researchers made the TCR library from RNA that was extracted from PBMCs. CDR3 regions were amplified by Arm-PCR using iRepertoire HTBI primers to build TCR beta libraries. TCRdb passed the multiplex PCR reads through MiXCR, listing each CDR3 protein once. The repertoire holds about 620,000 distinct CDR3 sequences, with about 16% as singletons. The data also belong to a second study, concerning T cells in Graves' hyperthyroidism and ophthalmopathy.

The specimen was peripheral blood mononuclear cells (PBMCs), collected at new diagnosis, from a patient treated with antithyroid drugs. The receptor source for this set is a woman in her 30s with Graves disease.

This clonotype was observed a few times. The genes are TRBV27 and TRBJ1-4; weak D call: TRBD1 (5 bases). There are 14 residues in the CDR3. Germline V gene sequence: CDR1 MNHEY, CDR2 SMNVEV (reference sequence). V lost 10 bases and J 4 bases, leaving 16 bases between the germline ends. The CDR3 here is CANSRDGYNEKLFF. The CDR3 region has the DNA TGTGCCAACAGCCGGGACGGATATAATGAAAAACTGTTTTTT.

This clonotype has more than one count but fewer than ten. The gene calls are TRBV2 and TRBJ2-3, with TRBD1 as a possible D gene (6 bases). The CDR3 spans 16 residues. V gave up 1 base and J gave up 0 bases, with 11 bases separating them. CDR1 SNHLY and CDR2 FYNNEI come from the germline V gene. Written as DNA, the CDR3 is TGTGCCAGCAGTGAAGGGGTGGGGGCTAGCACAGATACGCAGTATTTT. This encodes CASSEGVGASTDTQYF.

This clonotype has at least ten counts. This chain uses TRBV2 with TRBJ1-2; 7 nucleotides agree with TRBD1. The CDR3 contains 14 residues. Germline V gene data show CDR1 as SNHLY and CDR2 as FYNNEI. The V segment lost 5 bases and the J segment 1 base; nucleotides outside the gene matches: 4. In nucleotides, the CDR3 is TGTGCCAGCAGTTTCCAGGGGGATAACTATGGCTACACCTTC. Amino acid sequence: CASSFQGDNYGYTF.

The chain joins TRBV20-1 to TRBJ2-7; 7 positions match TRBD2. V lost 0 bases and J lost 2; bases outside the gene matches: 13. The V gene's germline CDR1 is DFQATT and CDR2 SNEGSKA (reference sequence). This CDR3 is 17 amino acids long. The CDR3 protein is CSARDSVGASGPYEQYF. CDR3 DNA sequence: TGCAGTGCTAGAGATAGCGTTGGGGCTAGCGGTCCCTACGAGCAGTACTTC.

This clonotype occurred once. This sequence joins TRBV6-2 or TRBV6-3 and TRBJ1-6, with 10 bases identical to TRBD1. Germline loops: CDR1 MNHEY, CDR2 SVGEGT. The V and J ends lost 5 bases and 9 bases, in that order; junction bases with no gene match: 10. The CDR3 runs 16 residues. CDR3 nucleotide sequence: TGTGCCAGCAGTGTGCGGACAGGGGGAACGGGTTCACCCCTCCACTTT. Translating it yields CASSVRTGGTGSPLHF.

This clonotype has more than one count but fewer than ten. The genes are TRBV6-5 and TRBJ1-1; D is possibly TRBD1 (5 bases). The CDR3 spans 17 residues. Germline V lookup: CDR1 MNHEY, CDR2 SVGAGI. V was trimmed by 0 bases and J by 1 base, leaving 15 bases between them. The CDR3 reads CASSYSSGARRNTEAFF. Here the CDR3 DNA reads TGTGCCAGCAGTTACTCTTCTGGGGCGAGAAGGAACACTGAAGCTTTCTTT.

As to this clonotype: An end of the junction differs from the germline gene, which may be a read error. The DNA for the CDR3 is TGTGCCAGCAACTTAGGGAGGGGGACCGGTCCCTACGAGCAGTACTTC. Residues: CASNLGRGTGPYEQYF. The chain employs TRBV7-6 and TRBJ2-7, with a tentative D call TRBD2 (7 bases). Germline assignment: CDR1 SGHVS and CDR2 FNYEAQ. This CDR3 has 16 residues.